The 18 T cell receptor beta chains below all came from one sample that was sequenced in a study of regulatory T cells in long-lasting Graves disease. CDR3 regions were amplified by Arm-PCR using iRepertoire HTBI primers to build TCR beta libraries. TCRdb called the multiplex PCR reads again in MiXCR, with one record for every CDR3 protein. The table records 400,000 to 550,000 distinct CDR3 sequences, 16% of them present only once. Time point here: newly diagnosed GD, antithyroid drugs for less than 3 months. RNA isolated from PBMCs was used to make the TCR library. Separately, the same data were catalogued under a study of T cells in Graves' hyperthyroidism and ophthalmopathy.

This sample comprised peripheral blood mononuclear cells (PBMCs), obtained at new diagnosis, from a patient treated with antithyroid drugs. The receptor set was obtained from a woman in her late teens or twenties with Graves disease.

Many counts were recorded for this clonotype. J is TRBJ2-1 and V is TRBV20-1; D might be TRBD2 (5 bases). The CDR3 consists of 15 residues. Per the germline V gene, CDR1 is DFQATT and CDR2 is SNEGSKA (reference sequence). Trimming left V 0 bases short and J 2 bases short, with 11 bases between. The CDR3 is CSARDRSGTYNEQFF. The DNA of the CDR3 is TGCAGTGCTAGAGATCGGTCCGGGACCTACAATGAGCAGTTCTTC.

This clonotype was observed at least ten times. The J gene is TRBJ1-4, the V gene TRBV2; D call uncertain. Trimming took off 8 bases at V and 6 bases at J, with 22 bases between the two ends. The length of the CDR3 is 16 residues. The V gene's germline CDR1 is SNHLY and CDR2 FYNNEI. The CDR3 bases are TGTGCCAGCGGATTTCGCGAGGGCCTAACGGATGAAAAACTGTTTTTT. Residues: CASGFREGLTDEKLFF. Full variable domain (missing parts from reference TRBV2 and TRBJ1-4): EPEVTQTPSHQVTQMGQEVILRCVPISNHLYFYWYRQILGQKVEFLVSFYNNEISEKSEIFDDQFSVERPDGSNFTLKIRSTKLEDSAMYFCASGFREGLTDEKLFFGSGTQLSVL.

This clonotype was counted between two and nine times. The chain joins TRBV29-1 to TRBJ2-7, with TRBD1 matching 7 bases. The CDR3 is 16 amino acids. The V gene's germline CDR1 is SQVTM and CDR2 ANQGSEA. The V gene end was trimmed by 2 bases and the J gene end by 7 bases; junction bases not matched to a gene: 17. DNA of the CDR3: TGCAGCGTTGAAAACCCTGACAGGGACGTAACGGAGGAGCAGTACTTC. This translates into CSVENPDRDVTEEQYF.

Regarding this clonotype: It differs at one base from a far larger clone, so likely a read error. This chain connects TRBV7-2 to TRBJ1-1, with TRBD1 as a possible D gene (6 bases). The CDR3 runs 14 residues. Germline assignment: CDR1 SGHTA and CDR2 FQGNSA. The CDR3 region is CASREQGMNTGAFF. The CDR3 region has the DNA TGTGCCAGCAGAGAACAGGGTATGAACACTGGAGCTTTCTTT.

This chain links TRBV7-2 with TRBJ2-1; no reliable D call. The germline V gene has CDR1 SGHTA and CDR2 FQGNSA. V shed 7 bases and J shed 1 base, with 5 bases lying between them. This CDR3 region has 12 residues. The CDR3 sequence: CASTPSYNEQFF. Written as DNA, the CDR3 is TGTGCCAGCACGCCATCCTACAATGAGCAGTTCTTC.

This clonotype was recorded many times. The rearrangement links TRBV11-3 to TRBJ2-1; D is possibly TRBD1 (6 bases). This CDR3 region has 14 residues. Trimming shortened V by 5 bases and J by 3 bases, and 11 bases separated the two germline ends. Germline V gene lookup returns CDR1 SGHNT and CDR2 YENEEA. The CDR3 sequence: CASSLTGLYNEQFF. Written as DNA, the CDR3 is TGTGCCAGCAGCCTGACAGGCCTCTACAATGAGCAGTTCTTC.

This clonotype has at least ten counts. The chain carries TRBV7-9 and TRBJ2-3; D perhaps matches TRBD1 (7 bases). Germline V gene data show CDR1 as SEHNR and CDR2 as FQNEAQ (reference sequence). V dropped 7 bases and J dropped 0 bases, with 14 bases sitting between them. The CDR3 contains 15 residues. CDR3: CASTTTGTSTDTQYF. The CDR3, as DNA: TGTGCCAGCACCACGACAGGGACTAGCACAGATACGCAGTATTTT.

This clonotype was found many times. CDR3 bases: TGTGCCAGCAGTGTAAGTGTGTCACGGGTATCGAATGAGCAGTTCTTC. This translates into CASSVSVSRVSNEQFF. The rearrangement links TRBV6-1 to TRBJ2-1, with D unresolved. Germline CDR1 and CDR2: MNHNS and SASEGT. The CDR3 consists of 16 residues. Trimming pared 4 bases from V and 7 bases from J, leaving 20 bases between.

This clonotype was counted at least ten times. The rearrangement joins TRBV6-2 or TRBV6-3 to TRBJ1-5, with D perhaps matching TRBD1 (6 bases). V was shortened by 0 bases and J by 4 bases, with 13 bases between the two germline ends. The CDR3 covers 16 residues. Germline CDR1 is MNHEY and CDR2 is SVGEGT. The CDR3 is CASSYSGAGANQPQHF. CDR3 in DNA: TGTGCCAGCAGTTACTCGGGGGCAGGGGCTAATCAGCCCCAGCATTTT.

In the case of this clonotype: Compared with germline, one end of the junction differs, possibly owing to a read error. The rearrangement joins TRBV7-9 to TRBJ2-7, with TRBD1 as a possible D gene (6 bases). The CDR3 contains 14 residues. Germline V gene lookup returns CDR1 SEHNR and CDR2 FQNEAQ (reference sequence). CDR3 nucleotide sequence: TGCGCCAGCAGCCAGAATAACAGGGCCTACGAGCAGTACTTC. Translation: CASSQNNRAYEQYF.

This clonotype came up many times. The rearrangement joins TRBV13 to TRBJ2-1; D tentatively reads TRBD1 or TRBD2 (6 bases each). CDR1 and CDR2 from the germline V gene are PRHDT and FYEKMQ (reference sequence). The CDR3 loop spans 15 amino acids. The germline V and J ends were trimmed by 2 bases and 7 bases, with 15 bases remaining between them. CDR3 loop: CASSLRGEMKNEQFF. DNA for the CDR3: TGTGCCAGCAGCTTAAGGGGGGAGATGAAGAATGAGCAGTTCTTC. Based on the CDR3 plus reference TRBV13 and TRBJ2-1, the full variable domain is AAGVIQSPRHLIKEKRETATLKCYPIPRHDTVYWYQQGPGQDPQFLISFYEKMQSDKGSIPDRFSAQQFSDYHSELNMSSLELGDSALYFCASSLRGEMKNEQFFGPGTRLTVL.

This CDR3 is CASSFRGFDEKLFF. In DNA form, the CDR3 reads TGTGCCAGCAGTTTCCGTGGTTTTGATGAAAAACTGTTTTTT. The chain has TRBV12-3 or TRBV12-4 and TRBJ1-4; unclear D gene. V was pared by 3 bases and J by 6 bases, with 11 bases between. The CDR3 length is 14 residues.

This clonotype was observed a handful of times. V usage is TRBV29-1 and J usage is TRBJ1-1; D possibly corresponds to TRBD1 (5 bases). Trimming took off 8 bases at V and 4 bases at J, with 14 bases between the two ends. CDR1 and CDR2 from the germline V gene are SQVTM and ANQGSEA. CDR3 length equals 12 residues. CDR3 sequence (DNA): TGCAGCTCTGGCAGGGACGTCACTGAAGCTTTCTTT. Its translation is CSSGRDVTEAFF.

The CDR3 loop is CASSYSTTSATYEQYF. CDR3 coding DNA: TGTGCCAGCAGTTACTCGACGACTAGCGCAACCTACGAGCAGTACTTC. J is TRBJ2-7 and V is TRBV6-5; 8 positions match TRBD2. V lost 0 bases and J lost 2; bases outside the gene matches: 6. Germline-derived CDR1 and CDR2 are MNHEY and SVGAGI. This CDR3 is built from 16 residues.

CDR3 loop: CASSDIGEGYNEQFF. The CDR3 bases are TGTGCCAGCAGCGACATTGGAGAGGGCTACAATGAGCAGTTCTTC. The chain recombines TRBV6-4 with TRBJ2-1; perhaps TRBD2 as D (5 bases). This CDR3 comprises 15 residues. The V end was cut by 6 bases, the J end by 3 bases, with 15 bases between. Germline loops: CDR1 MRHNA, CDR2 SNTAGT.

This clonotype was seen a handful of times. The V and J genes are TRBV27 and TRBJ2-3, with a possible D match to TRBD2 (5 bases). Deletions cut 4 bases from V and 7 bases from J, with 24 bases between. From germline, CDR1 is MNHEY and CDR2 SMNVEV (reference sequence). CDR3 length equals 17 residues. CDR3 sequence reads: CASSSRTDPYASHTQYF. Here the CDR3 DNA reads TGTGCCAGCAGTTCCAGGACTGATCCCTATGCCTCACATACGCAGTATTTT.

Details on this clonotype: A single base is all that separates this from a far larger clone, so a read error is likely. The chain is built from TRBV29-1 and TRBJ2-7; D gene uncertain. Trimming took off 5 bases at V and 7 bases at J, with 18 bases between the two ends. CDR3 size: 13 residues. Germline lookup yields CDR1 SQVTM and CDR2 ANQGSEA. The CDR3 loop is CSVPWATYNEQYF. CDR3 DNA: TGCAGCGTTCCCTGGGCCACCTACAATGAGCAGTACTTC.

The chain links TRBV20-1 to TRBJ1-2; D not resolved. CDR1 is DFQATT and CDR2 is SNEGSKA in the germline V gene (reference sequence). The CDR3 is made up of 12 amino acids. Trimming cost V 7 bases and J 5 bases, with 14 bases left between them. The CDR3 loop reads CSVTVGSYGYTF. CDR3 DNA: TGCAGTGTCACCGTCGGGAGTTATGGCTACACCTTC.